This entry features one TCR beta chain sequence. Some clones are missing from TCRdb's copy, which holds only in-frame ones; the method was immunoSEQ multiplex PCR. The sample records about 83,000 clones, roughly 94% being singletons. These data belong to a study of technical replicates of blood from several donors. This CDR3 spans 13 amino acids. Germline V CDR1 and CDR2: SEHNR, FQNEAQ (reference sequence). J gave up 0 bases and V 11 bases, and 4 bases lay outside the gene matches. The specimen was T cells isolated from PBMCs. This chain connects TRBV7-9 to TRBJ2-3, with 8 positions matching TRBD2. The receptor was derived from a human donor in good health. CDR3: CAGVAGSTDTQYF. In nucleotides, the CDR3 is TGTGCCGGAGTAGCGGGGAGCACAGATACGCAGTATTTT.